The entry below gives a single TCR beta chain sequence along with its context. V was trimmed by 0 bases and J by 6 bases, leaving 15 bases between them. The CDR3 loop spans 14 amino acids. CDR1 and CDR2 (germline): GTSNPN, SVGIG (reference sequence). The data derive from a study of blood T cell repertoires in COVID-19. Background on the study: PBMCs, B-cell-depleted T cells, or T cells were the source of the cDNA or gDNA that made up the material.

Only in-frame clones appear in the TCRdb table, and some are missing; sequencing was by immunoSEQ multiplex PCR. The sample records 100,000 or so clones, around four fifths being singletons. The chain has TRBV30 and TRBJ2-7; weak D call: TRBD2 (7 bases). The receptor was derived from a man aged 35 to 55 with active or convalescent COVID-19. Sequencing was done on a sample of peripheral blood. The CDR3 region has the DNA TGTGCCTGGAGTGTACGAGGGGGGGCGGGCGAGCAGTACTTC. Protein sequence: CAWSVRGGAGEQYF.